This T cell receptor (beta chain) was captured in a study of blood T cell repertoires in COVID-19. TCRdb keeps only in-frame clones here, not all; method: immunoSEQ multiplex PCR. Altogether about 68,000 clones are present, 60% to 85% being singletons, with the ten largest covering around 25%. The CDR3 loop spans 15 amino acids. The trim removed 2 bases at V and 3 bases at J, leaving 4 bases unmatched. The germline V gene has CDR1 LGHNA and CDR2 YNFKEQ. The sequence came from a human donor in a cohort sampled during active COVID-19. The sample consisted of peripheral blood. This rearrangement joins TRBV4-2 to TRBJ2-3; TRBD2 matches at 8 bases. The CDR3, as DNA: TGTGCCAGCAGCCAAAGGGCTAGCGGGACAGATACGCAGTATTTT. Translating it yields CASSQRASGTDTQYF.